This T cell receptor beta chain was identified during a study of T cell changes during pregnancy in multiple sclerosis. CDR1 is SGDLS, CDR2 YYNGEE, per germline. V lost 3 bases and J lost 3; bases outside the gene matches: 8. CDR3 size: 16 residues. Using immunoSEQ multiplex PCR, the repertoire was profiled, and TCRdb retains in-frame clones only, with some absent. The sample carries approximately 99,000 clones, about 94% recorded once. The clonotype was recovered from a female donor with multiple sclerosis, enrolled in a pregnancy study. The J gene is TRBJ2-1, the V gene TRBV9; 8 bases are shared with TRBD2. The sequenced sample was peripheral blood, obtained after pregnancy. The CDR3 here is CASSGRAGAYYNEQFF. For the CDR3, the DNA is TGTGCCAGCAGCGGACGAGCGGGAGCGTACTACAATGAGCAGTTCTTC.